What follows are 31 T cell receptor beta chains derived from one specimen sequenced in a study of post-analysis software for immune sequencing data. Prepared libraries of TCR beta cDNA carried unique molecular identifiers. TCRdb redid the calling of the PCR reads with MiXCR, one entry per CDR3 protein. The top ten hold approximately 4.3% of the sample, which has hundreds of thousands of distinct CDR3 sequences, roughly 50% seen once. Regarding the study as a whole: In patients, five or six TRBV segments were more frequent than in controls, with TRBV5-6, TRBV5-1 and TRBV20-1 among them.

Antigen specificity for these receptors is unknown. Sequencing input: blood. The origin of the receptors is a girl between 5 and 17 years old with multiple sclerosis.

V usage is TRBV5-8 and J usage is TRBJ2-3, with D tentatively TRBD2 (5 bases). CDR3 length: 15 residues. V shed 5 bases and J shed 2 bases, with 15 bases lying between them. The V gene's germline CDR1 is SGHTS and CDR2 YDEGEE. The CDR3 DNA reads as TGTGCCAGCAGTTACGACCCGGGAAACACAGATACGCAGTATTTT. Translating it yields CASSYDPGNTDTQYF.

This chain links TRBV14 with TRBJ2-7; D not resolved. V lost 2 bases, J lost 6 bases, and 11 bases lay in between. The CDR3 length is 13 residues. Germline V gene lookup returns CDR1 SGHDN and CDR2 FVKESK. CDR3 nucleotides: TGTGCCAGCAGCCAATTCGGCGTTGGCGAGCAGTACTTC. Protein sequence: CASSQFGVGEQYF.

The chain uses TRBV7-2 and TRBJ2-5; 8 bases align to TRBD2. CDR3 length: 15 residues. The J segment lost 3 bases and the V segment lost 7 bases, leaving 10 bases of the junction unmatched. Germline V lookup: CDR1 SGHTA, CDR2 FQGNSA. The CDR3 DNA sequence: TGTGCCAGCACTCAGCGGACTAGCAGGAAAGAGACCCAGTACTTC. Amino acid sequence: CASTQRTSRKETQYF.

The chain has TRBV30 and TRBJ1-6, with TRBD1 as a possible D gene (5 bases). Germline V gene sequence: CDR1 GTSNPN, CDR2 SVGIG (reference sequence). This CDR3 has 13 residues. V lost 2 bases to trimming and J lost 11 bases, with 13 bases between them. This CDR3 reads CAWSRDPGAPLHF. The DNA for the CDR3 is TGTGCCTGGAGTCGAGACCCGGGGGCACCCCTCCACTTT.

This sequence joins TRBV6-6 and TRBJ2-7; TRBD2 matches 7 bases. From germline, CDR1 is MNHNY and CDR2 SVGAGI (reference sequence). Germline trimming cut 5 bases from V and 0 bases from J; bases unmatched to any gene: 10. The CDR3 contains 16 residues. DNA of the CDR3: TGTGCCAGCAGTCACCCCGGGACTATCTACTCCTACGAGCAGTACTTC. Its protein is CASSHPGTIYSYEQYF.

V usage is TRBV5-1 and J usage is TRBJ1-1; no definite D call. Germline assignment: CDR1 SGHRS and CDR2 YFSETQ. The CDR3 is 15 amino acids. V lost 0 bases and J lost 3, with 12 bases in between. DNA for the CDR3: TGCGCCAGCAGCTTGGTTAGGGCAGAGGACACTGAAGCTTTCTTT. Translated, it gives CASSLVRAEDTEAFF.

With respect to this clonotype: At one boundary the junction diverges from the germline segment, which might be a read error. The V and J genes are TRBV7-9 and TRBJ2-3, with D perhaps TRBD1 (7 bases). This CDR3 contains 15 residues. Germline CDR1 SEHNR, CDR2 FQNEAQ (reference sequence). This CDR3 is CASSFNSGGTDTRYF. CDR3 DNA: TGTGCCAGCAGCTTTAATAGCGGCGGGACAGATACGCGGTATTTT.

With respect to this clonotype: One junction end does not reproduce the germline sequence, and a read error may be involved. This CDR3 is CAGSWGGGRNEQYF. DNA for the CDR3: TGTGCCGGCAGCTGGGGGGGCGGGAGAAACGAGCAGTACTTC. V gene TRBV7-3 combines with J gene TRBJ2-5; a possible D gene is TRBD2 (7 bases). With the DNA end fitting TRBJ2-7 better, the J assignment may be wrong. This CDR3 is built from 14 residues. Per germline, CDR1 SGHTA and CDR2 FQGTGA.

Here the CDR3 reads CSAWRGYEQYF. The CDR3 region has the DNA TGCAGCGCCTGGAGGGGCTACGAGCAGTACTTC. The V and J genes are TRBV29-1 and TRBJ2-7; possibly TRBD2 for D (6 bases). The CDR3 has 11 residues. Trimming removed 7 bases from V and 3 bases from J, with 10 bases in between. CDR1 is SQVTM, CDR2 ANQGSEA, per germline.

This chain joins TRBV12-3 or TRBV12-4 and TRBJ2-7; TRBD2 aligns across 11 bases. The CDR3 consists of 15 residues. V was pared by 3 bases and J by 7 bases, with 8 bases of the junction left unmatched. DNA for the CDR3: TGTGCCAGCAGTTTTGCTAGCGGGAGGTCGTGGGAGCAGTACTTC. Amino acids: CASSFASGRSWEQYF.

This clonotype was counted a single time. In nucleotides, the CDR3 is TGTGCCAGCAGTTTAGACGCGGGAGGAAATGAGCAGTACTTC. It is translated as CASSLDAGGNEQYF. V and J are TRBV12-3 or TRBV12-4 and TRBJ2-5; 8 nucleotides line up with TRBD2. Trimming cost V 1 base and J 11 bases; bases outside gene matches: 9. The CDR3 covers 14 residues.

The V gene is TRBV7-2, the J gene TRBJ1-5; perhaps TRBD1 as D (6 bases). Germline V gene data show CDR1 as SGHTA and CDR2 as FQGNSA. CDR3 size: 15 residues. Trimming took 0 bases from V and 6 from J, leaving 12 bases between them. CDR3 coding DNA: TGTGCCAGCAGCTTAGCGAGGGGGGTAGCTCAGCCCCAGCATTTT. This sequence encodes CASSLARGVAQPQHF.

The rearrangement uses TRBV2 and TRBJ2-5; D remains ambiguous. CDR3 length: 13 residues. CDR1 is SNHLY and CDR2 is FYNNEI in the germline V gene. Trimming left V 5 bases short and J 2 bases short, with 9 bases between. CDR3 residues: CASSPRWQETQYF. For the CDR3, the DNA is TGTGCCAGCAGTCCCAGGTGGCAAGAGACCCAGTACTTC.

The chain combines TRBV12-3 or TRBV12-4 with TRBJ2-7; 8 nucleotides align to TRBD2. The V and J ends lost 6 bases and 1 base, in that order; junction bases with no gene match: 8. The CDR3 runs 15 residues. The CDR3 is CASSLSSGPSYEQYF. CDR3 sequence (DNA): TGTGCCAGCAGCCTGTCTAGCGGGCCTTCCTACGAGCAGTACTTC.

This chain links TRBV7-3 with TRBJ2-4; 13 bases map to TRBD2. Losses at the gene ends were 0 bases for V and 0 bases for J; bases not matched to a gene: 8. The V gene's germline CDR1 is SGHTA and CDR2 FQGTGA. This CDR3 spans 20 amino acids. The DNA of the CDR3 is TGTGCCAGCAGCTTAACGTCCGGACTAGCGGGAGCTTTAGCCAAAAACATTCAGTACTTC. This encodes CASSLTSGLAGALAKNIQYF. The full variable domain, rest sourced from reference TRBV7-3 and TRBJ2-4, is GAGVSQTPSNKVTEKGKYVELRCDPISGHTALYWYRQSLGQGPEFLIYFQGTGAADDSGLPNDRFFAVRPEGSVSTLKIQRTERGDSAVYLCASSLTSGLAGALAKNIQYFGAGTRLSVL.

The chain couples TRBV24-1 to TRBJ2-5; D is perhaps TRBD1 or TRBD2 (5 bases each). Germline-derived CDR1 and CDR2 are KGHDR and SFDVKD. The V gene lost 3 bases and the J gene lost 2 bases, with 12 bases spanning the gap. CDR3 length: 15 residues. The CDR3 DNA reads as TGTGCCACCAGTGATCCAGGGACGTCGCAAGAGACCCAGTACTTC. It codes for CATSDPGTSQETQYF.

The chain links TRBV5-1 to TRBJ2-3, with TRBD1 identical over 7 bases. V lost 2 bases and J lost 6; bases outside the gene matches: 6. The CDR3 extends over 14 amino acids. Germline assignment: CDR1 SGHRS and CDR2 YFSETQ. CDR3 sequence (DNA): TGCGCCAGCAGCTTCCCGGACAGGCCTGATACGCAGTATTTT. Protein product: CASSFPDRPDTQYF.

The V gene is TRBV28, the J gene TRBJ1-4; D may be TRBD1 (6 bases). The CDR3 has 18 amino acids. Germline V gives CDR1 MDHEN, CDR2 SYDVKM. Deletions cut 4 bases from V and 0 bases from J, with 18 bases between. CDR3 residues: CASSSYILGGATNEKLFF. CDR3 nucleotide sequence: TGTGCCAGCAGTTCGTACATCTTAGGGGGTGCAACTAATGAAAAACTGTTTTTT.

The rearrangement links TRBV20-1 to TRBJ1-2; D gene uncertain. Trimming cost V 0 bases and J 3 bases, with 20 bases left between them. Germline V gene data show CDR1 as DFQATT and CDR2 as SNEGSKA (reference sequence). This CDR3 region has 17 residues. The CDR3 loop is CSAREPTVRVSHYGYTF. CDR3 sequence (DNA): TGCAGTGCTAGAGAACCTACTGTTCGTGTATCCCACTATGGCTACACCTTC.

This clonotype was counted only a few times. The chain has TRBV6-1 and TRBJ1-4; D is undetermined. The germline CDR1 and CDR2 sequences are MNHNS and SASEGT. The CDR3 loop spans 12 amino acids. V was trimmed by 7 bases and J by 7 bases, leaving 10 bases between them. CDR3 residues: CASTDAVEKLFF. For the CDR3, the DNA is TGTGCCAGCACTGACGCCGTTGAAAAACTGTTTTTT.

The chain joins TRBV10-3 to TRBJ2-7; tentatively, D is TRBD1 or TRBD2 (5 bases each). With 4 bases removed from V and 4 bases from J, the gap between germline ends came to 17 bases. CDR1 and CDR2 from the germline V gene are ENHRY and SYGVKD. The CDR3 length is 15 residues. The CDR3 coding sequence is TGTGCCATCAGTGGGGACGGATATCACTCTTACGAGCAGTACTTC. Encoded protein: CAISGDGYHSYEQYF.

J is TRBJ2-3 and V is TRBV4-1; D is uncertain. This CDR3 is 14 amino acids long. The V end was cut by 4 bases, the J end by 1 base, with 9 bases between. Germline CDR1 reads MGHRA; CDR2 reads YSYEKL. This CDR3 reads CASSPRSGTDTQYF. CDR3 nucleotide sequence: TGCGCCAGCAGCCCAAGGTCGGGCACAGATACGCAGTATTTT.

This chain links TRBV11-2 with TRBJ2-1, with TRBD2 matching 9 bases. Looked up from germline, CDR1 is SGHAT and CDR2 is FQNNGV. This CDR3 contains 21 residues. The V gene end was trimmed by 2 bases and the J gene end by 9 bases; junction bases not matched to a gene: 26. CDR3 in amino acids: CASSLITRLAVRSSTGREQFF. In DNA form, the CDR3 reads TGTGCCAGCAGCTTAATAACGCGACTAGCGGTTCGCAGCTCGACGGGCCGTGAGCAGTTCTTC.

This clonotype showed up just a few times. V usage is TRBV3-1 and J usage is TRBJ2-1; no clear D. The germline CDR1 and CDR2 sequences are LGHDT and YNNKEL (reference sequence). This CDR3 contains 16 residues. The V and J ends lost 2 bases and 2 bases respectively, with 13 bases between them. The CDR3 here is CASSQRPSGTYNEQFF. CDR3 bases: TGTGCCAGCAGCCAACGGCCCTCCGGCACCTACAATGAGCAGTTCTTC.

The rearrangement joins TRBV2 to TRBJ2-7, with 8 bases that match TRBD1. The germline V gene has CDR1 SNHLY and CDR2 FYNNEI. The CDR3 has 17 amino acids. Unmatched junction bases numbered 13, after V lost 4 bases and J lost 2 bases. The CDR3 here is CASSAWYKGQVTYEQYF. The CDR3 DNA reads as TGTGCCAGCAGTGCTTGGTACAAGGGACAGGTTACCTACGAGCAGTACTTC.

The V call is TRBV12-3 or TRBV12-4, the J call TRBJ1-1; perhaps TRBD1 as D (6 bases). The CDR3 contains 14 residues. V lost 2 bases to trimming and J lost 5 bases, with 12 bases between them. The CDR3: CASSLWGAETEAFF. The DNA of the CDR3 is TGTGCCAGCAGTTTATGGGGGGCTGAGACTGAAGCTTTCTTT.

V is TRBV12-3 or TRBV12-4 and J is TRBJ2-1, with D maybe TRBD2 (7 bases). Between the trimmed V and J ends, which lost 3 bases and 5 bases, there was a span of 11 bases. The CDR3 contains 14 residues. DNA for the CDR3: TGTGCCAGCAGTTTCGCGGGGGCAAACAATGAGCAGTTCTTC. Protein sequence: CASSFAGANNEQFF.

The V gene is TRBV12-3 or TRBV12-4, the J gene TRBJ2-7, with 8 bases aligning to TRBD2. Germline trimming cut 5 bases from V and 5 bases from J; bases unmatched to any gene: 8. The CDR3 covers 14 residues. The CDR3 here is CASSLGTRSNEQYF. For the CDR3, the DNA is TGTGCCAGCAGTCTCGGGACTAGGTCTAACGAGCAGTACTTC.

This chain joins TRBV9 and TRBJ2-5; 13 bases are shared with TRBD2. The better agreement between TRBJ2-7 and the DNA end casts doubt on the J call. Germline assignment: CDR1 SGDLS and CDR2 YYNGEE. The CDR3 has 15 amino acids. CDR3 DNA sequence: TGTGCCAGCAGCACGACTAGCGGGAGGTACCACGAGCAGTACTTC. It is translated as CASSTTSGRYHEQYF.

This clonotype turned up a few times. This chain joins TRBV15 and TRBJ1-2, with D unresolved. Germline V lookup: CDR1 LNHNV, CDR2 YYDKDF (reference sequence). The CDR3 loop spans 14 amino acids. V lost 1 base and J 4 bases, leaving 10 bases between the germline ends. CDR3 DNA: TGTGCCACCAGCAGAGTGCGGGAGGCCTATGGCTACACCTTC. Translation: CATSRVREAYGYTF.

This clonotype has a handful of counts. The chain uses TRBV10-3 and TRBJ2-5, with D unresolved. CDR1 and CDR2 from the germline V gene are ENHRY and SYGVKD. V was cut by 3 bases and J by 0 bases, with 5 bases left in between. The CDR3 has 13 residues. CDR3 in DNA: TGTGCCATCAGTGAACGGGACCAAGAGACCCAGTACTTC. Protein: CAISERDQETQYF.